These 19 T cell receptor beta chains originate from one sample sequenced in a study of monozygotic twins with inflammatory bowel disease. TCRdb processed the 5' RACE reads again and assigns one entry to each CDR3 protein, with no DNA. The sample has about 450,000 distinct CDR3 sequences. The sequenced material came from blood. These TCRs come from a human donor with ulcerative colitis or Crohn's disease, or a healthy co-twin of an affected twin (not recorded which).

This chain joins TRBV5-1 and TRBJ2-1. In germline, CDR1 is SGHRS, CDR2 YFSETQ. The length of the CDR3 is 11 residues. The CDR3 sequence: CASSSNFEQFF. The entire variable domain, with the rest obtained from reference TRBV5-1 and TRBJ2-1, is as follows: KAGVTQTPRYLIKTRGQQVTLSCSPISGHRSVSWYQQTPGQGLQFLFEYFSETQRNKGNFPGRFSGRQFSNSRSEMNVSTLELGDSALYLCASSSNFEQFFGPGTRLTVL.

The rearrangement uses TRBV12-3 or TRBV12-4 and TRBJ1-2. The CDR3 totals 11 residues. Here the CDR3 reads CASSLAKGYTF.

CDR3 region: CASSPTGVLEPQHF. The rearrangement uses TRBV5-1 and TRBJ1-5; as DNA is missing, the TRBD1 call by TCRdb cannot be tested. The CDR3 has 14 residues. Germline V CDR1 and CDR2: SGHRS, YFSETQ.

This CDR3 is CASSTPRHTGNTIYF. The rearrangement uses TRBV12-3 or TRBV12-4 and TRBJ1-3. The CDR3 contains 15 residues.

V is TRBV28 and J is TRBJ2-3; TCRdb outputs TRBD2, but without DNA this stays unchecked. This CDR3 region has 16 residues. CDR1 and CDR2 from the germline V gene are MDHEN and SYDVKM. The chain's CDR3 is CASRNLLSSSTDTQYF.

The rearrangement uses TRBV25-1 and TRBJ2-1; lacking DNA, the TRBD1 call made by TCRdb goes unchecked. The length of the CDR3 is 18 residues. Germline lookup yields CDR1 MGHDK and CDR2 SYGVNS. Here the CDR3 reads CASSDSGRTRLSYNEQFF. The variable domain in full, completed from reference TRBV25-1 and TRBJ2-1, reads EADIYQTPRYLVIGTGKKITLECSQTMGHDKMYWYQQDPGMELHLIHYSYGVNSTEKGDLSSESTVSRIRTEHFPLTLESARPSHTSQYLCASSDSGRTRLSYNEQFFGPGTRLTVL.

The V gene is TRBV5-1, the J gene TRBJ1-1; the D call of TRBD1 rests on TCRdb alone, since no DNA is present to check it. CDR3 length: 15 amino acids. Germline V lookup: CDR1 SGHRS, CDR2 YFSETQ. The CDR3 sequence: CDSSLQGNMNTEAFF.

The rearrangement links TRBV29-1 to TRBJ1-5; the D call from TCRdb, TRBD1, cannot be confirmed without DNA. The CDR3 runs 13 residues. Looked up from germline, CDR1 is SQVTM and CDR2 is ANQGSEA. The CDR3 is CSVQGVGNQPQHF. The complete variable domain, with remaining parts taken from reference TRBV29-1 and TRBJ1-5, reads SAVISQKPSRDICQRGTSLTIQCQVDSQVTMMFWYRQQPGQSLTLIATANQGSEATYESGFVIDKFPISRPNLTFSTLTVSNMSPEDSSIYLCSVQGVGNQPQHFGDGTRLSIL.

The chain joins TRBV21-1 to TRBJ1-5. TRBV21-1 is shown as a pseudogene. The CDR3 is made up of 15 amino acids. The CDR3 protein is CASSNRSISNQPQHF.

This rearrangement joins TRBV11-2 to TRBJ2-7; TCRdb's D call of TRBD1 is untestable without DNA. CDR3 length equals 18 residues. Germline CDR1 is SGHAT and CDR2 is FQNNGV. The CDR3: CASSLRGETSVSSYEQYF.

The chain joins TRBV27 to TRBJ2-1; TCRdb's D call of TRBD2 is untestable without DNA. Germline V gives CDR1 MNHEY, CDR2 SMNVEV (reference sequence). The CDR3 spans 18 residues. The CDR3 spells CASRVGLAGESSYNEQFF.

CDR3 loop: CSARDEQGADTEAFF. The chain recombines TRBV20-1 with TRBJ1-1; TCRdb's assignment of TRBD1 cannot be checked, as there is no DNA. This CDR3 has 15 amino acids. Germline CDR1 reads DFQATT; CDR2 reads SNEGSKA (reference sequence).

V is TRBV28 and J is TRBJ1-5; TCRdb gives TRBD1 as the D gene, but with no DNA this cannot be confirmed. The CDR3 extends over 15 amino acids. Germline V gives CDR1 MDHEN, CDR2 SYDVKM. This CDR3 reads CASNLPGQGGQPQHF.

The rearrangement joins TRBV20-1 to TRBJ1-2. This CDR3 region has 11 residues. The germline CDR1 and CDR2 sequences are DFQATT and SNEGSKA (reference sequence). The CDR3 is CSAMGSYGYTF.

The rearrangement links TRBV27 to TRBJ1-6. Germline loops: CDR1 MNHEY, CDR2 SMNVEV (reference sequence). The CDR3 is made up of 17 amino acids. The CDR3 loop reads CASSPATGGSYNSPLHF.

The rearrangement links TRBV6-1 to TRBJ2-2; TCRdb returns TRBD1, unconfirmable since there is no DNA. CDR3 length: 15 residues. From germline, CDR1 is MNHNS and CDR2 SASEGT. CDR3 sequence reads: CASRFQRGDTGELFF.

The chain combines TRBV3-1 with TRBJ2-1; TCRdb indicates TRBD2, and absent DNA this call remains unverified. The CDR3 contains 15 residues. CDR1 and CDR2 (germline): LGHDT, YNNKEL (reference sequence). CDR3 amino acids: CASSPLYGAYNEQFF.

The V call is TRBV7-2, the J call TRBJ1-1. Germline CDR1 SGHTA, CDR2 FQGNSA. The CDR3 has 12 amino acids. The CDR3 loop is CASILGGFQAFF.

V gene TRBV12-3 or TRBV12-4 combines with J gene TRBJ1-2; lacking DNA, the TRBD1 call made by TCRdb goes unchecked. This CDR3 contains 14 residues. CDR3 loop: CASSWGQVFYGYTF.